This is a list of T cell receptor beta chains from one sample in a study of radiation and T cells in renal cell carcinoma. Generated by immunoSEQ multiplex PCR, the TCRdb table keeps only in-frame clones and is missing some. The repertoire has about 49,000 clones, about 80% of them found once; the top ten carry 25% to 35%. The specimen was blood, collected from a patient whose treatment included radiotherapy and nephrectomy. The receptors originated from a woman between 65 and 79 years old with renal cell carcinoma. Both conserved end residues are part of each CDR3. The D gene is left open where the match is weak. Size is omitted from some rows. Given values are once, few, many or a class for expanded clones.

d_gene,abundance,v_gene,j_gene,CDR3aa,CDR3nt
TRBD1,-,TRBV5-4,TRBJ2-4,CASSSSKQGAKNIQYF,TGTGCCAGCAGCTCCTCAAAACAGGGGGCCAAAAACATTCAGTACTTC
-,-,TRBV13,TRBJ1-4,CASSLSAVVEKLFF,TGTGCCAGCAGCTTAAGTGCCGTAGTTGAAAAACTGTTTTTT
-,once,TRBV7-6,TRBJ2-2,CASSLEDSSYTGELFF,TGTGCCAGCAGCTTAGAGGATAGCTCCTACACCGGGGAGCTGTTTTTT
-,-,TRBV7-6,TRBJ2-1,CASSLPGTYNEQFF,TGTGCCAGCAGCTTACCTGGGACCTACAATGAGCAGTTCTTC
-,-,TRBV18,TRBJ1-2,CASSPPSFGQNYGYTF,TGTGCCAGCTCACCACCCTCGTTCGGACAGAACTATGGCTACACCTTC
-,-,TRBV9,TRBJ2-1,CASSVVSSSATGGGNNEQFF,TGTGCCAGCAGCGTAGTATCCTCCTCCGCGACAGGAGGGGGGAACAATGAGCAGTTCTTC
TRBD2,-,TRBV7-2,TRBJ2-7,CASSATSGKGEQYF,TGTGCCAGCAGCGCGACTAGCGGGAAAGGCGAGCAGTACTTC
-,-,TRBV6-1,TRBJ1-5,CASSDTSNQPQHF,TGTGCCAGCAGTGACACAAGCAATCAGCCCCAGCATTTT
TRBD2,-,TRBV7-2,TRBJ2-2,CASSKGTRSGELFF,TGTGCCAGCAGCAAGGGGACTAGGTCAGGGGAGCTGTTTTTT
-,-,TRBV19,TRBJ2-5,CASSIGGPPQETQYF,TGTGCCAGTAGTATTGGGGGACCGCCTCAAGAGACCCAGTACTTC
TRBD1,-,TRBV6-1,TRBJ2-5,CASSEFGRDRGLKTQYF,TGTGCCAGCAGTGAATTTGGCCGGGACAGGGGGCTAAAGACCCAGTACTTC
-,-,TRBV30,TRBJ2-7,CAWSGGGIMTYEQYF,TGTGCCTGGAGTGGGGGCGGCATAATGACCTACGAGCAGTACTTC
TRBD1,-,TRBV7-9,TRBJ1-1,CASSMTGENTEAFF,TGTGCCAGCAGCATGACAGGGGAAAACACTGAAGCTTTCTTT
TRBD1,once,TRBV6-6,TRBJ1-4,CASSYGQGMANEKLFF,TGTGCCAGCAGTTACGGACAGGGCATGGCTAATGAAAAACTGTTTTTT
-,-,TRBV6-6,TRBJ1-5,CASNLGRINQPQHF,TGTGCCAGCAACTTGGGACGGATTAATCAGCCCCAGCATTTT
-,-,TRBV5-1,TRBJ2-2,CASSPGGTSGNTGELFF,TGCGCCAGCAGCCCGGGTGGGACGTCCGGGAACACCGGGGAGCTGTTTTTT
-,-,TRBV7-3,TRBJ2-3,CASSLTKVDTQYF,TGTGCCAGCAGCTTAACGAAAGTAGATACGCAGTATTTT
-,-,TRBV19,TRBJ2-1,CASSIGVSRTYNEQFF,TGTGCCAGTAGTATAGGGGTCTCCCGCACCTACAATGAGCAGTTCTTC
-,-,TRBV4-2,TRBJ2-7,CASSHSDSSSSYEQYF,TGTGCCAGCAGCCATTCAGACAGTTCTAGCTCCTACGAGCAGTACTTC
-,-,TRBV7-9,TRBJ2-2,CASSPSPGTGELFF,TGTGCCAGCAGCCCTTCCCCGGGCACCGGGGAGCTGTTTTTT
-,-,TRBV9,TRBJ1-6,CASSVSPGANNSPLHF,TGTGCCAGCAGCGTAAGTCCAGGGGCGAATAATTCACCCCTCCACTTT
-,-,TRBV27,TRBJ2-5,CASSLWPIRDLQETQYF,TGTGCCAGCAGTTTATGGCCAATCCGGGACCTCCAAGAGACCCAGTACTTC
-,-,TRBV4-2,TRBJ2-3,CASSPIAATSDTQYF,TGTGCCAGCAGCCCGATAGCGGCAACCTCAGATACGCAGTATTTT
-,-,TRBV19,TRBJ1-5,CATSLWQENQPQHF,TGTGCCACCTCCCTTTGGCAGGAAAATCAGCCCCAGCATTTT
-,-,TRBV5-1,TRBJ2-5,CASSTDQETQYF,TGCGCCAGCAGCACCGATCAAGAGACCCAGTACTTC
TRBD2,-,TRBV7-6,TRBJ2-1,CASSSGLYNEQFF,TGTGCCAGCAGCTCGGGACTATACAATGAGCAGTTCTTC
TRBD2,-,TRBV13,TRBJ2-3,CASSLRGVADTQYF,TGTGCCAGCAGCTTACGGGGGGTGGCAGATACGCAGTATTTT
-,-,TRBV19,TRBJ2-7,CASSATVYYEQYF,TGTGCCAGTAGTGCGACAGTGTACTACGAGCAGTACTTC